One T cell receptor beta chain is described in this entry. TCRdb reprocessed the 5' RACE reads with MiXCR, giving one entry per CDR3 protein. The sample consists of 550,000 to 700,000 distinct CDR3 sequences, around 21% of them appearing once. Per germline, CDR1 MNHNS and CDR2 SASEGT. The V end lost 2 bases, the J end lost 0 bases, and 9 bases lay between the germline ends. The CDR3 spans 15 residues. This specimen belongs to a study of identical twins. These data were also filed under a second study, of T cells expressing NK-cell markers.

The chain recombines TRBV6-1 with TRBJ2-3, with D possibly being TRBD2 (6 bases). The clonotype comes from a young woman in good health. Sequencing input: PBMCs. CDR3 bases: TGTGCCAGCAGTGAATGGCGGGGAAGCACAGATACGCAGTATTTT. Protein sequence: CASSEWRGSTDTQYF.